The present T cell receptor beta chain was sequenced within a study of long-term antiretroviral therapy in people with HIV. This CDR3 is built from 15 residues. The germline V gene has CDR1 KGHSH and CDR2 LQKENI. To note about this clone: At one boundary the junction diverges from the germline segment, which might be a read error.

It was version v3.0 of the immunoSEQ assay that was run at survey level. Some clones are missing from TCRdb's copy, which holds only in-frame ones; the method was immunoSEQ multiplex PCR. The sample contains nearly 30,000 clones, 80% to 90% of which appear only once. The clonotype was recovered from a middle-aged man with HIV. The chain employs TRBV18 and TRBJ2-2; perhaps TRBD2 as D (6 bases). The specimen was unsorted PBMCs, collected 3.2 years before starting antiretroviral therapy. The CDR3, as DNA: TGTGCCAGCTCCACATTGGCGGGGAACTCCGGGGAGCTGTTTTTT. Translation: CASSTLAGNSGELFF.